This TCR beta chain originates from a study of blood T cell repertoires in COVID-19. The wider study: Samples of COVID-19 (acute and convalescent) were obtained from the United States, Italy and Spain. T cells, B-cell-depleted T cells, or PBMCs supplied cDNA or gDNA.

This CDR3 is 15 amino acids long. Germline V CDR1 and CDR2: MDHEN, SYDVKM. V lost 3 bases to trimming and J lost 1 base; unmatched junction nucleotides: 5. In the study's own analysis: Amplification of reference gene primers was used by the study to estimate nucleated cell counts. The data were produced by immunoSEQ multiplex PCR, yet TCRdb's version contains in-frame clones alone and is incomplete. That table supplies the V and J calls and clone size; D and trimming were determined from the DNA. Among fewer than 400,000 clones listed, 85% were seen once. This clone was seen only a few times. The source is a woman in her late teens or twenties with acute or convalescent COVID-19. Sequenced: peripheral blood. The V gene is TRBV28, the J gene TRBJ2-7; 8 bases fit TRBD2. The CDR3 protein is CASSFSGSRSYEQYF. The CDR3 DNA follows: TGTGCCAGCAGTTTCAGCGGGAGTAGGTCCTACGAGCAGTACTTC.